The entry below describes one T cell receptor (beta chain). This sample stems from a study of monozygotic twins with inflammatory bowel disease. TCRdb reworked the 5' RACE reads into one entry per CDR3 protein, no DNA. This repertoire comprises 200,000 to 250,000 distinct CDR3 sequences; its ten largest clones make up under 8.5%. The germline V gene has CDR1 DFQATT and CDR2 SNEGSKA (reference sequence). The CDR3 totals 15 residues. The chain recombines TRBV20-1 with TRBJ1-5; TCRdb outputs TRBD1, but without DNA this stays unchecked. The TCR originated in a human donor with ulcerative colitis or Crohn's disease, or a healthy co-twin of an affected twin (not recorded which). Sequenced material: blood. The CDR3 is CSASQGSGSNQPQHF.